There are many counts of the clone carrying this T cell receptor (beta chain). The antigen is not known. These data originate in a study of T cells in Graves' hyperthyroidism and ophthalmopathy. Those patients with uncontrolled infection, other autoimmune disease, pregnancy or lactation were excluded. On the basis of clinical symptoms, serum thyroxine and TRAb, thyroid ultrasound and orbital computed tomography, diagnoses were made. Study results and caveats: Ophthalmopathy could be told apart from stable hyperthyroidism with a 13 V-J model.

The TCR beta CDR3 regions underwent amplification using RNA transcripts as the source. Researchers ran a first-round RT-PCR on the TCR CDR3 using the HTBI primer set. TCRdb processed the multiplex PCR reads anew with MiXCR; each CDR3 protein has one entry. Of hundreds of thousands of distinct CDR3 sequences in the sample, 14% to 15% were seen once. Sample: blood. The source of this sequence is a woman in her 40s with Graves' ophthalmopathy.

In DNA, the CDR3 is TGTGCCAGCAGTAAACACTCGGGACTAGCGGGTAGTCCTCACGAGCAGTACTTC. Translation gives CASSKHSGLAGSPHEQYF. The chain joins TRBV6-1 to TRBJ2-7; 12 bases map to TRBD2. Germline assignment: CDR1 MNHNS and CDR2 SASEGT. Losses at the gene ends were 5 bases for V and 5 bases for J; bases not matched to a gene: 16. The CDR3 consists of 18 residues.